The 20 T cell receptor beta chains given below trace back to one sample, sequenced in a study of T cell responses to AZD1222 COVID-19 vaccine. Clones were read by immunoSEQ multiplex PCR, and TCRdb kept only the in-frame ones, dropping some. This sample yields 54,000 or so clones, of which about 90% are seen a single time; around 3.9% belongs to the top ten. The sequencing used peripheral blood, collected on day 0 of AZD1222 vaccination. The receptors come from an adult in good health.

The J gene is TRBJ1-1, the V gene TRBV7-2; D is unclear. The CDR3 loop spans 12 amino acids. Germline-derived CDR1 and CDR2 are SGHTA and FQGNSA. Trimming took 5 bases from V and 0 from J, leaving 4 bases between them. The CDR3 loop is CASSALNTEAFF. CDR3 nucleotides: TGTGCCAGCAGCGCGTTGAACACTGAAGCTTTCTTT.

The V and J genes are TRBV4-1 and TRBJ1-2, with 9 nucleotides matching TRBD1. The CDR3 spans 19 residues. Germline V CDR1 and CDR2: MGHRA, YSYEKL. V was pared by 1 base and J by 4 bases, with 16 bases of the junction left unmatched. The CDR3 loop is CASSQVVGVAGQGVYGYTF. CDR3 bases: TGCGCCAGCAGCCAAGTTGTGGGGGTGGCGGGACAGGGAGTCTATGGCTACACCTTC.

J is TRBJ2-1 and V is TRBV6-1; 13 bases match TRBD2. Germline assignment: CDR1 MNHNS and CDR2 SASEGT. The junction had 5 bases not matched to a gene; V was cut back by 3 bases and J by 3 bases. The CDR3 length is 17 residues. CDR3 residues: CASSESLAGGRYNEQFF. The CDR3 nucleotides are TGTGCCAGCAGTGAGTCACTAGCGGGGGGGCGCTACAATGAGCAGTTCTTC.

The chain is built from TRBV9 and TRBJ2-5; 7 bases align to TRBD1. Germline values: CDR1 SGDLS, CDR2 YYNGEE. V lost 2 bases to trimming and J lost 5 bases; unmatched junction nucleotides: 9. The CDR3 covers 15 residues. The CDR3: CASSVRDSLWETQYF. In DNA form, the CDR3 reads TGTGCCAGCAGCGTCCGGGACAGTCTTTGGGAGACCCAGTACTTC.

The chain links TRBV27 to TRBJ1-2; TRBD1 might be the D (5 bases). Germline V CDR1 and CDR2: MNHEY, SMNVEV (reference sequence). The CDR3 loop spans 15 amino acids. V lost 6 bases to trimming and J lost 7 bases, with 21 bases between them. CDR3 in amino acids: CASSLSRDVSSGYTF. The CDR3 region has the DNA TGTGCCAGCAGCCTAAGCCGGGACGTAAGTTCTGGCTACACCTTC.

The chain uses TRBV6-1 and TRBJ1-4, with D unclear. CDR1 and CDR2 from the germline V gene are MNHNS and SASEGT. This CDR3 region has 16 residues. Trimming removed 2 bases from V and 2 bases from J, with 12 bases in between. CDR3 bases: TGTGCCAGCAGTGAATTCGAGGATTCCACTAATGAAAAACTGTTTTTT. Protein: CASSEFEDSTNEKLFF.

CDR3: CASSGTGNQQYF. The CDR3 nucleotides are TGTGCCAGCAGCGGGACAGGCAACCAGCAGTACTTC. The rearrangement links TRBV3-1 (or the pseudogene TRBV3-2) to TRBJ2-7, with 8 nucleotides matching TRBD1. V was pared by 5 bases and J by 8 bases, with 5 bases of the junction left unmatched. CDR3 length equals 12 residues. CDR1 is LGHDT, CDR2 YNNKEL, per germline (reference sequence).

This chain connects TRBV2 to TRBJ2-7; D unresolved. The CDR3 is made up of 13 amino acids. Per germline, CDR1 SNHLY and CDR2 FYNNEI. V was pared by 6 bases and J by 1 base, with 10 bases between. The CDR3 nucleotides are TGTGCCAGCAGCATCGTATTGTCCTACGAGCAGTACTTC. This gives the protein CASSIVLSYEQYF.

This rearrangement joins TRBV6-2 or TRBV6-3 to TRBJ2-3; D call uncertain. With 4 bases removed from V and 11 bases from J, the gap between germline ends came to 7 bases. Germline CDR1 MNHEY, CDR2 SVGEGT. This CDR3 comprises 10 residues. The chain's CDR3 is CASSSMGQYF. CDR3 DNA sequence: TGTGCCAGCAGTTCCATGGGGCAGTATTTT.

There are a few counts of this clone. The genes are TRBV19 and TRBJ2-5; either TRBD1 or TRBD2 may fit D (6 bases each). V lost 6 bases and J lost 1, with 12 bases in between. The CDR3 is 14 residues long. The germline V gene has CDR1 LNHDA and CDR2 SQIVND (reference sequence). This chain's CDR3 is CASRRDKLQETQYF. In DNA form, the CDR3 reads TGTGCCAGTAGGCGGGACAAGCTCCAAGAGACCCAGTACTTC.

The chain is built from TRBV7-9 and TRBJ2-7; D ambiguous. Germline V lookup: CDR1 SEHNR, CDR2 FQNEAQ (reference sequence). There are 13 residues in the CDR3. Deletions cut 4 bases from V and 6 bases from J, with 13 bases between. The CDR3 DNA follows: TGTGCCAGCAGCTCCCGGGCGGCTGGCGAGCAGTACTTC. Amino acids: CASSSRAAGEQYF. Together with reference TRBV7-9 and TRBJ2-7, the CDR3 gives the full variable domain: DTGVSQNPRHKITKRGQNVTFRCDPISEHNRLYWYRQTLGQGPEFLTYFQNEAQLEKSRLLSDRFSAERPKGSFSTLEIQRTEQGDSAMYLCASSSRAAGEQYFGPGTRLTVT.

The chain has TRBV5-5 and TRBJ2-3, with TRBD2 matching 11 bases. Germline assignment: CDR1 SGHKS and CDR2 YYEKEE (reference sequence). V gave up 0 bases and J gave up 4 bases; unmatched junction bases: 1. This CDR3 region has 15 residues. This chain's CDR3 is CASSLDSGGADTQYF. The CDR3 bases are TGTGCCAGCAGCTTGGATAGCGGGGGGGCAGATACGCAGTATTTT.

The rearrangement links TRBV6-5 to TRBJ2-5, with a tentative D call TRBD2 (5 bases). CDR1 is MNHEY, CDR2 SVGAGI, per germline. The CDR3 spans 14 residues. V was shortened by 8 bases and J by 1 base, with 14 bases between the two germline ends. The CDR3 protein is CASRHTRPQETQYF. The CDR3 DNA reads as TGTGCCAGCCGCCATACTAGACCCCAAGAGACCCAGTACTTC.

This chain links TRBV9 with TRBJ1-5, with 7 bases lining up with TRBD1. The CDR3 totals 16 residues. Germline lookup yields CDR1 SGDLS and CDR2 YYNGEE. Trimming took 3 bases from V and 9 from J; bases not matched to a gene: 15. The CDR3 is CASSAHAGGEGLPQHF. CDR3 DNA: TGTGCCAGCAGCGCGCACGCAGGGGGGGAGGGTTTGCCCCAGCATTTT.

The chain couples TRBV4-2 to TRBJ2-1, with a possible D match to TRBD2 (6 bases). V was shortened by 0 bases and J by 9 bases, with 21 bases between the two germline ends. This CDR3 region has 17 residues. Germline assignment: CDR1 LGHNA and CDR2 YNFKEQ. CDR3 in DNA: TGTGCCAGCAGCCAAGAGGACTACGGGGCCACTGGTGGTGAGCAGTTCTTC. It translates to CASSQEDYGATGGEQFF.

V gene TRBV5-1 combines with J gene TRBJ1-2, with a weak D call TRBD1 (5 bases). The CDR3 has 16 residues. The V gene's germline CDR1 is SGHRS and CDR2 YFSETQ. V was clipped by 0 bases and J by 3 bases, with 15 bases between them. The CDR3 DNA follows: TGCGCCAGCAGCTTGGATAATGGGGGTTCTGACTATGGCTACACCTTC. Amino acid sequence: CASSLDNGGSDYGYTF. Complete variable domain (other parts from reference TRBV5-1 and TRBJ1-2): KAGVTQTPRYLIKTRGQQVTLSCSPISGHRSVSWYQQTPGQGLQFLFEYFSETQRNKGNFPGRFSGRQFSNSRSEMNVSTLELGDSALYLCASSLDNGGSDYGYTFGSGTRLTVV.

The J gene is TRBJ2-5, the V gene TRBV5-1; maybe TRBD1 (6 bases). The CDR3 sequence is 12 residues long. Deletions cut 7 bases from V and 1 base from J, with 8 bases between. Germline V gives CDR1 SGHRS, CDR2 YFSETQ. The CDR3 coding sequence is TGCGCCAGCGGACAGATCCAAGAGACCCAGTACTTC. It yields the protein CASGQIQETQYF.

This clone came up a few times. The CDR3 DNA is TGTGCCAGCTCACCCCCGACAGGGGGCGGCCCAAACAATGAGCAGTTCTTC. Its protein product is CASSPPTGGGPNNEQFF. The chain is built from TRBV18 and TRBJ2-1, with 10 bases fitting TRBD1. Germline trimming cut 3 bases from V and 5 bases from J; bases unmatched to any gene: 10. From germline, CDR1 is KGHSH and CDR2 LQKENI. The CDR3 has 17 residues.

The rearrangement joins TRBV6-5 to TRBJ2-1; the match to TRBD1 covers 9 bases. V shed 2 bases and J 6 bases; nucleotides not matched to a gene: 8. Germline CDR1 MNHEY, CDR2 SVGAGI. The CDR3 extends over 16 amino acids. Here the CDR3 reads CASSYPGQGGGNEQFF. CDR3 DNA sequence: TGTGCCAGCAGTTACCCGGGACAGGGAGGGGGCAATGAGCAGTTCTTC.

The CDR3 loop reads CASSGGTGWTGANVLTF. The CDR3 coding sequence is TGTGCCAGCAGTGGTGGGACAGGGTGGACTGGGGCCAACGTCCTGACTTTC. The chain uses TRBV25-1 and TRBJ2-6; 9 bases map to TRBD1. Looked up from germline, CDR1 is MGHDK and CDR2 is SYGVNS. CDR3 length: 17 amino acids. With V trimmed by 4 bases and J by 2 bases, 6 bases remained unmatched.